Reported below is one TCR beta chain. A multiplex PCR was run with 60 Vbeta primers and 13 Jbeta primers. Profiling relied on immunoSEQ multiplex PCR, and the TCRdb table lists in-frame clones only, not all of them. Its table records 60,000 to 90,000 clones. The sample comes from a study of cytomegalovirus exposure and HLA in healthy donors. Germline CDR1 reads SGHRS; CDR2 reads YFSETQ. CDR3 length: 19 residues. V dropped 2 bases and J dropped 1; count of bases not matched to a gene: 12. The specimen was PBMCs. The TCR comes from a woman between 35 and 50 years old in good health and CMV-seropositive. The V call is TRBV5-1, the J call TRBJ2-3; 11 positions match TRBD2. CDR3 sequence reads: CASSLHTGTSGGGTDTQYF. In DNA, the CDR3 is TGCGCCAGCAGCTTACACACCGGGACTAGCGGAGGGGGCACAGATACGCAGTATTTT.